This is a list of T cell receptor beta chains from one sample in a study of T cell responses to AZD1222 COVID-19 vaccine. Assay used: immunoSEQ multiplex PCR; TCRdb lists only in-frame clones, some missing. The top ten clones hold roughly 19% of a sample with tens of thousands of clones, around 86% of them seen once. Sequencing was performed on peripheral blood, taken on day 0 of AZD1222 vaccination. The receptor source for this set is an adult in good health. Both conserved end residues are part of each CDR3. D genes are given only for firm matches. Some rows have no size entry. The others give once, few or many, or a class for an expanded clone.

clone_size: .; v_call: TRBV6-5; j_call: TRBJ2-5; d_call: .; cdr3_aa: CASRGTWGGQETQYF; cdr3_nt: TGTGCCAGCAGGGGGACCTGGGGTGGCCAAGAGACCCAGTACTTC
clone_size: .; v_call: TRBV12-3/TRBV12-4; j_call: TRBJ1-5; d_call: .; cdr3_aa: CASSSTVGQPQHF; cdr3_nt: TGTGCCAGCAGTTCCACAGTAGGTCAGCCCCAGCATTTT
clone_size: few; v_call: TRBV7-2; j_call: TRBJ1-5; d_call: .; cdr3_aa: CASSLFPQGARNQPQHF; cdr3_nt: TGTGCCAGCAGCTTGTTCCCACAGGGAGCACGCAATCAGCCCCAGCATTTT
clone_size: .; v_call: TRBV6-5; j_call: TRBJ2-5; d_call: .; cdr3_aa: CASTSVTGTETQYF; cdr3_nt: TGTGCCAGCACCTCGGTAACGGGGACGGAGACCCAGTACTTC
clone_size: .; v_call: TRBV5-4; j_call: TRBJ2-6; d_call: .; cdr3_aa: CASSLNTLRANVLTF; cdr3_nt: TGTGCCAGCAGCCTTAACACCTTGCGGGCCAACGTCCTGACTTTC
clone_size: .; v_call: TRBV5-1; j_call: TRBJ1-3; d_call: .; cdr3_aa: CASSLGQGGGGNTIYF; cdr3_nt: TGCGCCAGCAGCTTGGGCCAGGGTGGCGGAGGAAACACCATATATTTT
clone_size: few; v_call: TRBV7-9; j_call: TRBJ2-7; d_call: .; cdr3_aa: CASRQGTTVYEQYF; cdr3_nt: TGTGCCAGCAGACAAGGGACGACCGTATACGAGCAGTACTTC
clone_size: .; v_call: TRBV19; j_call: TRBJ2-1; d_call: .; cdr3_aa: CASSIGLTSSYNEQFF; cdr3_nt: TGTGCCAGTAGTATAGGTCTGACTAGCTCCTACAATGAGCAGTTCTTC
clone_size: .; v_call: TRBV7-5; j_call: TRBJ1-3; d_call: .; cdr3_aa: CARSLLGRPGNTIYF; cdr3_nt: TGTGCCAGAAGCTTACTGGGAAGGCCTGGAAACACCATATATTTT
clone_size: .; v_call: TRBV6-5; j_call: TRBJ2-3; d_call: .; cdr3_aa: CASSQLRPTDTQYF; cdr3_nt: TGTGCCAGCAGCCAACTCAGACCCACAGATACGCAGTATTTT
clone_size: .; v_call: TRBV30; j_call: TRBJ1-5; d_call: TRBD1; cdr3_aa: CAWSALGDRGGVNQPQHF; cdr3_nt: TGTGCCTGGAGTGCCCTGGGGGACAGGGGAGGGGTCAATCAGCCCCAGCATTTT
clone_size: .; v_call: TRBV29-1; j_call: TRBJ1-5; d_call: .; cdr3_aa: CSVLEMAGNQPQHF; cdr3_nt: TGCAGCGTCTTAGAGATGGCAGGGAATCAGCCCCAGCATTTT
clone_size: few; v_call: TRBV19; j_call: TRBJ2-7; d_call: .; cdr3_aa: CAAGTGRSYEQYF; cdr3_nt: TGTGCCGCGGGAACAGGGAGGTCCTACGAGCAGTACTTC
clone_size: .; v_call: TRBV9; j_call: TRBJ2-2; d_call: .; cdr3_aa: CASSVARPGDGTGELFF; cdr3_nt: TGTGCCAGCAGCGTAGCCCGACCAGGGGACGGCACCGGGGAGCTGTTTTTT
clone_size: .; v_call: TRBV27; j_call: TRBJ1-6; d_call: .; cdr3_aa: CASRPVDSPLHF; cdr3_nt: TGTGCCAGCAGACCGGTGGATTCACCCCTCCACTTT
clone_size: .; v_call: TRBV27; j_call: TRBJ2-2; d_call: .; cdr3_aa: CASSAGQREGTGELFF; cdr3_nt: TGTGCCAGCAGCGCCGGACAGCGCGAGGGCACCGGGGAGCTGTTTTTT
clone_size: .; v_call: TRBV28; j_call: TRBJ1-5; d_call: TRBD1; cdr3_aa: CASSLTGGPQHF; cdr3_nt: TGTGCCAGCAGTTTGACAGGGGGGCCCCAGCATTTT
clone_size: .; v_call: TRBV6-1; j_call: TRBJ1-3; d_call: .; cdr3_aa: CASSERQSSGNTIYF; cdr3_nt: TGTGCCAGCAGTGAGAGGCAGAGCTCTGGAAACACCATATATTTT
clone_size: .; v_call: TRBV30; j_call: TRBJ1-4; d_call: TRBD1; cdr3_aa: CAWSFPTGGIGTNEKLFF; cdr3_nt: TGTGCCTGGAGTTTCCCGACAGGGGGCATCGGGACTAATGAAAAACTGTTTTTT
clone_size: .; v_call: TRBV7-2; j_call: TRBJ2-1; d_call: .; cdr3_aa: CASSLESVLNEQFF; cdr3_nt: TGTGCCAGCAGCTTAGAGTCAGTACTTAATGAGCAGTTCTTC
clone_size: .; v_call: TRBV19; j_call: TRBJ1-5; d_call: .; cdr3_aa: CASSSPRDTVRRPQHF; cdr3_nt: TGTGCCAGTAGTTCCCCCCGGGACACTGTGCGGCGTCCCCAGCATTTT
clone_size: .; v_call: TRBV30; j_call: TRBJ2-7; d_call: .; cdr3_aa: CAWSVGLSGVGQYF; cdr3_nt: TGTGCCTGGAGTGTTGGTTTATCCGGAGTTGGGCAGTACTTC
clone_size: .; v_call: TRBV7-6; j_call: TRBJ1-5; d_call: .; cdr3_aa: CASSLQGYQPQHF; cdr3_nt: TGTGCCAGCAGCTTACAGGGGTATCAGCCCCAGCATTTT
clone_size: .; v_call: TRBV10-3; j_call: TRBJ2-3; d_call: TRBD1; cdr3_aa: CAISVYGQGSTDTQYF; cdr3_nt: TGTGCCATCAGTGTTTACGGACAGGGAAGCACAGATACGCAGTATTTT
clone_size: .; v_call: TRBV11-2; j_call: TRBJ1-3; d_call: .; cdr3_aa: CASSLSQFSGNTIYF; cdr3_nt: TGTGCCAGCAGCCTATCACAGTTCTCTGGAAACACCATATATTTT
clone_size: .; v_call: TRBV7-6; j_call: TRBJ2-7; d_call: TRBD2; cdr3_aa: CASSSGLAGGVISYEQYF; cdr3_nt: TGTGCCAGCAGCTCAGGACTAGCGGGGGGCGTCATCTCCTACGAGCAGTACTTC
clone_size: .; v_call: TRBV7-9; j_call: TRBJ2-7; d_call: TRBD1; cdr3_aa: CASSLEFSGTGEYF; cdr3_nt: TGTGCCAGCAGCTTAGAATTCTCTGGGACAGGGGAGTACTTC
clone_size: few; v_call: TRBV19; j_call: TRBJ1-1; d_call: .; cdr3_aa: CASRRVTTEAFF; cdr3_nt: TGTGCCTCCCGCAGGGTGACCACTGAAGCTTTCTTT
clone_size: once; v_call: TRBV19; j_call: TRBJ1-2; d_call: .; cdr3_aa: CASSPTGTYGYTF; cdr3_nt: TGTGCCAGTAGTCCGACAGGTACCTATGGCTACACCTTC
clone_size: .; v_call: TRBV5-6; j_call: TRBJ2-3; d_call: .; cdr3_aa: CASSLRGLTDTQYF; cdr3_nt: TGTGCCAGCAGCTTGCGTGGGCTCACAGATACGCAGTATTTT
clone_size: once; v_call: TRBV28; j_call: TRBJ2-2; d_call: .; cdr3_aa: CATLTRRGENLATGELFF; cdr3_nt: TGTGCCACCCTAACCAGAAGGGGGGAGAATTTGGCCACCGGGGAGCTGTTTTTT
clone_size: .; v_call: TRBV11-2; j_call: TRBJ1-1; d_call: TRBD1; cdr3_aa: CASSSRTGGVEAFF; cdr3_nt: TGTGCCAGCAGTTCAAGGACAGGGGGGGTTGAAGCTTTCTTT
clone_size: few; v_call: TRBV5-6; j_call: TRBJ1-2; d_call: TRBD1; cdr3_aa: CASSSQDRVGYGYTF; cdr3_nt: TGTGCCAGCAGCAGCCAGGACAGGGTAGGCTATGGCTACACCTTC
clone_size: few; v_call: TRBV3-1/TRBV3-2; j_call: TRBJ1-5; d_call: .; cdr3_aa: CASSQSEGRAGNQPQHF; cdr3_nt: TGTGCCAGCAGCCAATCGGAGGGCCGGGCGGGCAATCAGCCCCAGCATTTT
clone_size: .; v_call: TRBV25-1; j_call: TRBJ2-5; d_call: TRBD2; cdr3_aa: CASSELFSGGFETQYF; cdr3_nt: TGTGCCAGCAGTGAGCTATTTAGCGGGGGCTTCGAGACCCAGTACTTC
clone_size: .; v_call: TRBV6-5; j_call: TRBJ1-2; d_call: .; cdr3_aa: CASSYSAGSYYGYTF; cdr3_nt: TGTGCCAGCAGTTACTCCGCCGGCAGTTACTATGGCTACACCTTC
clone_size: .; v_call: TRBV9; j_call: TRBJ2-2; d_call: .; cdr3_aa: CASSPDLSGELFF; cdr3_nt: TGTGCCAGCAGCCCGGACCTTTCCGGGGAGCTGTTTTTT
clone_size: .; v_call: TRBV27; j_call: TRBJ1-5; d_call: TRBD1; cdr3_aa: CASSRETGGNQPQHF; cdr3_nt: TGTGCCAGCAGTAGGGAGACAGGGGGGAATCAGCCCCAGCATTTT
clone_size: .; v_call: TRBV10-3; j_call: TRBJ1-5; d_call: .; cdr3_aa: CAISESGNNQPQHF; cdr3_nt: TGTGCCATCAGTGAGTCCGGGAACAATCAGCCCCAGCATTTT
clone_size: .; v_call: TRBV5-5; j_call: TRBJ2-7; d_call: TRBD1; cdr3_aa: CASSGQGLFGEQYF; cdr3_nt: TGTGCCAGCAGTGGACAGGGGCTATTTGGCGAGCAGTACTTC
clone_size: .; v_call: TRBV10-3; j_call: TRBJ1-2; d_call: .; cdr3_aa: CAISEGTDVNGYTF; cdr3_nt: TGTGCCATCAGTGAGGGGACTGACGTTAATGGCTACACCTTC
clone_size: .; v_call: TRBV6-5; j_call: TRBJ1-2; d_call: TRBD1; cdr3_aa: CASSYSVTGVGYTF; cdr3_nt: TGTGCCAGCAGTTACTCGGTTACAGGGGTTGGCTACACCTTC
clone_size: .; v_call: TRBV9; j_call: TRBJ1-1; d_call: .; cdr3_aa: CASSVDLRGRMNTEAFF; cdr3_nt: TGTGCCAGCAGCGTAGATCTTAGGGGCCGAATGAACACTGAAGCTTTCTTT
clone_size: .; v_call: TRBV2; j_call: TRBJ1-5; d_call: .; cdr3_aa: CASSLGGSQPQHF; cdr3_nt: TGTGCCAGCAGTCTTGGGGGGAGTCAGCCCCAGCATTTT
clone_size: .; v_call: TRBV28; j_call: TRBJ1-5; d_call: .; cdr3_aa: CASSHNLGPQHF; cdr3_nt: TGTGCCAGCAGTCACAATCTGGGGCCCCAGCATTTT
clone_size: .; v_call: TRBV5-1; j_call: TRBJ1-1; d_call: TRBD1; cdr3_aa: CASSYPGQMNTEAFF; cdr3_nt: TGCGCCAGCAGTTATCCGGGACAGATGAACACTGAAGCTTTCTTT
clone_size: .; v_call: TRBV5-4; j_call: TRBJ1-1; d_call: TRBD1; cdr3_aa: CASSFDRDFEAFF; cdr3_nt: TGTGCCAGCAGCTTCGACAGGGACTTTGAAGCTTTCTTT
clone_size: .; v_call: TRBV29-1; j_call: TRBJ1-5; d_call: .; cdr3_aa: CSVGGGEPQHF; cdr3_nt: TGCAGCGTTGGGGGCGGGGAACCCCAGCATTTT
clone_size: .; v_call: TRBV19; j_call: TRBJ1-3; d_call: .; cdr3_aa: CASTTGIVTGNTIYF; cdr3_nt: TGTGCCAGTACCACGGGGATTGTCACTGGAAACACCATATATTTT